This T cell receptor beta chain was sequenced for a study of blood T cells in healthy people across ages. In this sample, this clonotype turned up a few times. Its target is not known. Study-wide findings and caveats: A strong correlation was found between TCR beta diversity and the percentage of naive T cells.

Trimming took 4 bases from V and 6 from J, leaving 12 bases between them. The CDR3 is 14 amino acids. Germline CDR1 reads MNHEY; CDR2 reads SVGEGT. A second roughly 6 to 12 cycle PCR used barcoded and J-beta primers. TCRdb re-analysed the 5' RACE reads in MiXCR, keeping a single row per CDR3 protein. This table holds around 1,000,000 distinct CDR3 sequences, around 25% found once. These data also featured in a second study, about T cells of mothers and their children.

The sequenced sample consisted of blood. This receptor was taken from a girl aged 2 to 9 in good health. V usage is TRBV6-2 or TRBV6-3 and J usage is TRBJ2-2; the D call may be TRBD1 or TRBD2 (5 bases each). The CDR3 DNA sequence: TGTGCCAGCAGTTTGAGGGGTCCCGCCGGGGAGCTGTTTTTT. This gives the protein CASSLRGPAGELFF.